Here is one T cell receptor (beta chain) with its context. The antigen is unknown. This sample is drawn from a study of early T cells in non-severe SARS-CoV-2 infection. For the study at large: Chains stayed unpaired after sequencing of bulk RNA from unsorted whole blood.

In the library, individual cDNA molecules carried attached unique molecular identifiers. TCRdb re-called the 5' RACE reads through MiXCR, storing one row per CDR3 protein. Of some 57,000 distinct CDR3 sequences detected, approximately 8.4% appear once; the ten largest clones hold about 4.2%. Regarding the study as a whole: A preference for anti-spike CD8 responses marked VDJdb matching, which missed private and CD4 specificities.

There are 14 residues in the CDR3. Germline V gene data show CDR1 as MGHRA and CDR2 as YSYEKL. Trimming stripped 4 bases from V and 5 bases from J, with 14 bases between. V gene TRBV4-1 combines with J gene TRBJ2-5, with D unclear. The sample consisted of whole blood. The sequence was obtained from an adult who was a healthcare worker with PCR-confirmed SARS-CoV-2 infection or an uninfected control (not recorded which). CDR3 residues: CASSPGSWSETQYF. CDR3 bases: TGCGCCAGCAGCCCCGGATCTTGGTCGGAGACCCAGTACTTC.